Listed below are T cell receptor beta chains from one sample, sequenced in a study of blood T cell repertoires in COVID-19. The method was immunoSEQ multiplex PCR; TCRdb's version includes in-frame clones alone and lacks a portion of them. The repertoire holds 200,000 to 300,000 clones, approximately 90% seen once, with approximately 7.6% in the top ten. The sequencing sample was made of peripheral blood. The receptors derive from a man between 60 and 70 years old who had recovered from COVID-19. The CDR3 runs from the conserved cysteine through the conserved F or W. D genes are given only for firm matches. Clone sizes are given selectively: once, few, many, or a class where the clone is expanded.

clone size	D gene	V gene	J gene	CDR3 protein	CDR3 DNA
.	.	TRBV27	TRBJ2-2	CASRQDGGTGELFF	TGTGCCAGCAGACAGGACGGCGGTACCGGGGAGCTGTTTTTT
.	TRBD1	TRBV11-3	TRBJ2-2	CASSHTTHNRGRLVPGELFF	TGTGCCAGCAGCCACACGACCCACAACAGGGGGCGGTTAGTGCCCGGGGAGCTGTTTTTT
.	.	TRBV5-1	TRBJ2-3	CASSYGLDTQYF	TGCGCCAGCAGCTACGGTTTGGATACGCAGTATTTT
.	.	TRBV18	TRBJ2-1	CASSLGVAVVGNEQFF	TGTGCCAGCTCACTTGGAGTAGCGGTAGTCGGCAATGAGCAGTTCTTC
.	.	TRBV6-5	TRBJ1-2	CASTRRQNYGYTF	TGTGCCAGCACCAGGAGGCAGAACTATGGCTACACCTTC
.	TRBD1	TRBV18	TRBJ1-5	CASSPPGTGAYNQPQHF	TGTGCCAGCTCACCACCAGGCACAGGGGCCTACAATCAGCCCCAGCATTTT
.	.	TRBV3-1/TRBV3-2	TRBJ2-2	CASSRWVGGNTGELFF	TGTGCCAGCAGCCGTTGGGTCGGGGGGAACACCGGGGAGCTGTTTTTT
.	TRBD1	TRBV5-6	TRBJ1-5	CASSLGQGRQPQHF	TGTGCCAGCAGCTTGGGACAGGGAAGACAGCCCCAGCATTTT
.	.	TRBV4-2	TRBJ1-2	CASSQEGMRGGYGYTF	TGTGCCAGCAGCCAAGAGGGGATGAGAGGGGGCTATGGCTACACCTTC
.	TRBD2	TRBV7-2	TRBJ2-3	CASSAGLAVDTQYF	TGTGCCAGCAGCGCGGGACTAGCGGTAGATACGCAGTATTTT
.	.	TRBV20-1	TRBJ2-1	CSASRLAGHEQFF	TGCAGTGCTAGTAGGCTAGCCGGCCATGAGCAGTTCTTC
.	TRBD2	TRBV6-6	TRBJ2-1	CASSSPRTSGYNEQFF	TGTGCCAGCAGTTCGCCCAGGACTAGCGGTTACAATGAGCAGTTCTTC
.	TRBD2	TRBV6-5	TRBJ2-1	CASSTGTNRLNEQFF	TGTGCCAGCAGCACCGGGACTAACAGGTTAAATGAGCAGTTCTTC
.	.	TRBV7-9	TRBJ2-5	CASSQRTAGIETQYF	TGTGCCAGCAGCCAAAGGACAGCAGGGATAGAGACCCAGTACTTC
few	.	TRBV6-6	TRBJ1-1	CASSFGRATEAFF	TGTGCCAGCAGCTTCGGGAGGGCAACTGAAGCTTTCTTT
.	TRBD1	TRBV5-5	TRBJ2-1	CASSSYRGQVYNEQFF	TGTGCCAGCAGCTCATACCGAGGACAGGTTTACAATGAGCAGTTCTTC
.	.	TRBV7-9	TRBJ2-7	CASSLAGGNYEQYF	TGTGCCAGCAGCTTAGCGGGGGGAAACTACGAGCAGTACTTC
.	TRBD1	TRBV19	TRBJ2-7	CASRRGQGLPYEQYF	TGTGCCAGTAGAAGGGGACAGGGGCTCCCCTACGAGCAGTACTTC
.	TRBD2	TRBV2	TRBJ2-3	CASRPGLADTDTQYF	TGTGCCAGCAGGCCGGGACTAGCGGACACAGATACGCAGTATTTT
.	TRBD2	TRBV4-2	TRBJ2-2	CASSQDPRGGANTGELFF	TGTGCCAGCAGCCAAGATCCACGCGGGGGGGCGAACACCGGGGAGCTGTTTTTT
.	.	TRBV7-6	TRBJ1-2	CASSLVDGKAGYTF	TGTGCCAGCAGCTTAGTAGACGGGAAGGCTGGCTACACCTTC
.	TRBD1	TRBV5-6	TRBJ1-6	CASSVTGLANSPLHF	TGTGCCAGCAGCGTGACAGGGTTAGCTAATTCACCCCTCCACTTT
few	.	TRBV21-1	TRBJ1-6	CASSTWRFGPLHF	TGTGCCAGCAGCACCTGGAGGTTTGGGCCCCTCCACTTT
.	TRBD1	TRBV19	TRBJ1-4	CASSIGAGTATNEKLFF	TGTGCCAGTAGTATAGGGGCTGGGACAGCAACTAATGAAAAACTGTTTTTT
.	.	TRBV24-1	TRBJ2-3	CATSEQQATTDTQYF	TGTGCCACCAGTGAACAGCAGGCAACCACAGATACGCAGTATTTT
few	TRBD1	TRBV6-6	TRBJ1-1	CASILNPDRGGSEAFF	TGTGCCAGCATTCTCAACCCCGACAGGGGCGGTTCCGAAGCTTTCTTT
.	.	TRBV28	TRBJ1-6	CASSLSMLNSPLHF	TGTGCCAGCAGTTTAAGCATGCTTAATTCACCCCTCCACTTT
.	TRBD1	TRBV24-1	TRBJ2-1	CATSDFRDRGSYNEQFF	TGTGCCACCAGTGATTTCCGGGACAGGGGTTCCTACAATGAGCAGTTCTTC
.	TRBD1	TRBV5-1	TRBJ1-6	CASSSGDSDENSPLHF	TGCGCCAGCAGTTCCGGGGACAGCGATGAAAATTCACCCCTCCACTTT
.	.	TRBV30	TRBJ2-1	CAWSASGLEQFF	TGTGCCTGGAGTGCGAGTGGGCTCGAGCAGTTCTTC
.	TRBD1	TRBV10-3	TRBJ2-3	CAISGQASTDTQYF	TGTGCCATCAGCGGACAGGCTAGCACAGATACGCAGTATTTT
once	.	TRBV5-5	TRBJ1-6	CASSSNSPLHF	TGTGCCAGCAGCTCGAATTCACCCCTCCACTTT
once	TRBD2	TRBV19	TRBJ2-2	CASSLAGVITGELFF	TGTGCCAGTAGTCTAGCGGGGGTAATCACCGGGGAGCTGTTTTTT
.	TRBD1	TRBV6-5	TRBJ1-4	CASSYDTGGAEKLFF	TGTGCCAGCAGCTACGATACAGGGGGCGCGGAAAAACTGTTTTTT
few	.	TRBV5-1	TRBJ2-7	CASSYGTSSYEQYF	TGCGCCAGCAGCTATGGGACAAGCTCCTACGAGCAGTACTTC
.	.	TRBV6-1	TRBJ2-7	CASSEFWGRGRYEQYF	TGTGCCAGCAGTGAGTTCTGGGGCAGGGGGAGGTACGAGCAGTACTTC
.	TRBD1	TRBV6-5	TRBJ1-2	CASRADRGFYGYTF	TGTGCCAGCAGAGCGGACAGGGGGTTCTATGGCTACACCTTC